A single sample gave rise to the 8 T cell receptor beta chains below, sequenced in a study of cytotoxic CD8 clonotypes in ibrutinib-treated CLL. This table comes from immunoSEQ multiplex PCR, and its TCRdb copy is limited to in-frame clones, with some not included. The table records about 300,000 clones, roughly 70% of them present only once. The sample consisted of PBMCs, taken after 36 months of ibrutinib treatment. These receptor sequences come from a human donor with chronic lymphocytic leukemia.

The chain is built from TRBV29-1 and TRBJ1-2; 7 bases agree with TRBD1. V was clipped by 6 bases and J by 0 bases; unmatched bases: 7. CDR1 is SQVTM, CDR2 ANQGSEA, per germline. CDR3 length: 14 residues. CDR3 sequence: CSVAEQGTNYGYTF. In nucleotides, the CDR3 is TGCAGCGTCGCCGAACAGGGGACTAACTATGGCTACACCTTC.

This clone was picked up a small number of times. This chain joins TRBV5-1 and TRBJ2-7, with 14 bases fitting TRBD2. After removal of 4 bases from V and 7 bases from J, the junction contained 10 bases not matched to a gene. CDR1 is SGHRS, CDR2 YFSETQ, per germline. The CDR3 covers 16 residues. CDR3 coding DNA: TGCGCCAGCAGCGTTGATATGGGACTAGCGGGGGATGAGCAGTACTTC. As protein: CASSVDMGLAGDEQYF.

The CDR3 DNA reads TGTGCCAGCAGCCTCGGCGGGGCACCCCTCCACTTT. Translation gives CASSLGGAPLHF. This chain connects TRBV11-2 to TRBJ1-6; D ambiguous. Trimming removed 5 bases from V and 11 bases from J, with 10 bases in between. The CDR3 covers 12 residues. Looked up from germline, CDR1 is SGHAT and CDR2 is FQNNGV.

This chain connects TRBV6-5 to TRBJ1-4; a possible D gene is TRBD1 (6 bases). The length of the CDR3 is 13 residues. V was cut by 5 bases and J by 6 bases, with 10 bases left in between. Looked up from germline, CDR1 is MNHEY and CDR2 is SVGAGI. The CDR3 bases are TGTGCCAGCAGTATTACAGGGCATGAAAAACTGTTTTTT. Encoded protein: CASSITGHEKLFF.

In this sample, this clone turned up a few times. The V and J genes are TRBV29-1 and TRBJ1-2; D gene ambiguous. The V gene lost 1 base and the J gene lost 8 bases, with 8 bases spanning the gap. This CDR3 is built from 11 residues. CDR1 SQVTM and CDR2 ANQGSEA come from the germline V gene. The CDR3, as DNA: TGCAGCGTTGAAGCCCGGGCGGGCTACACCTTC. The encoded protein is CSVEARAGYTF.

This clone was recorded once. The chain employs TRBV7-9 and TRBJ1-3, with D possibly matching TRBD1 (6 bases). From germline, CDR1 is SEHNR and CDR2 FQNEAQ (reference sequence). The V end lost 1 base, the J end lost 2 bases, and 12 bases lay between the germline ends. The CDR3 covers 16 residues. The DNA for the CDR3 is TGTGCCAGCAGCTTAGTGATGGGGGGCCCTGGAAACACCATATATTTT. Its translation: CASSLVMGGPGNTIYF.

This chain uses TRBV18 with TRBJ2-3, with D unclear. The germline CDR1 and CDR2 sequences are KGHSH and LQKENI. V was clipped by 2 bases and J by 0 bases, with 9 bases between them. The CDR3 loop spans 15 amino acids. The CDR3 spells CASSPELDSTDTQYF. The CDR3 coding sequence is TGTGCCAGCTCACCAGAGCTGGACAGCACAGATACGCAGTATTTT.

This sequence joins TRBV10-3 and TRBJ2-3; 10 nucleotides match TRBD2. V gave up 6 bases and J gave up 5 bases; unmatched junction bases: 5. Germline CDR1 ENHRY, CDR2 SYGVKD. The CDR3 runs 14 residues. Here the CDR3 reads CAISTSGVVDTQYF. The CDR3 region has the DNA TGTGCCATCAGCACTAGCGGGGTTGTAGATACGCAGTATTTT.